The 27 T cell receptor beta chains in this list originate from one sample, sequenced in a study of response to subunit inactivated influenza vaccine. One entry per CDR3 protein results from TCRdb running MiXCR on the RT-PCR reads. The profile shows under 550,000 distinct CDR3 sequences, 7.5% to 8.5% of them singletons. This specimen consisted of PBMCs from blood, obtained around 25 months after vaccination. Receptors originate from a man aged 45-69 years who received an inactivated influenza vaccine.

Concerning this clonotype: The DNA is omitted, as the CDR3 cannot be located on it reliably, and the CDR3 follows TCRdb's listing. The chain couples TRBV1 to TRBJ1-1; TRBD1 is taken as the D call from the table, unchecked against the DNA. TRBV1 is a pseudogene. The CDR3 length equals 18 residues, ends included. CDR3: CTSSQDLVGQGAWTEAFF.

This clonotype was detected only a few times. CDR3: CASTRDRPSNTGELFF. For the CDR3, the DNA is TGCGCCAGCACCCGGGACCGCCCGTCGAACACCGGGGAGCTGTTTTTT. J is TRBJ2-2 and V is TRBV5-1, with D perhaps matching TRBD1 or TRBD2 (5 bases each). The germline gives CDR1 SGHRS, CDR2 YFSETQ. This CDR3 comprises 16 residues. V shed 6 bases and J shed 0 bases, with 15 bases lying between them.

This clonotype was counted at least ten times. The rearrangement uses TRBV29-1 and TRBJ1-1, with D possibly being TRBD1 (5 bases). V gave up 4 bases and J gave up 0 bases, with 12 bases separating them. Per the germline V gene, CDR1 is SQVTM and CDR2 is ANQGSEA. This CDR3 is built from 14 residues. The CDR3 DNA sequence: TGCAGCGTTGTCCAGGACAATGTGAACACTGAAGCTTTCTTT. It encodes CSVVQDNVNTEAFF.

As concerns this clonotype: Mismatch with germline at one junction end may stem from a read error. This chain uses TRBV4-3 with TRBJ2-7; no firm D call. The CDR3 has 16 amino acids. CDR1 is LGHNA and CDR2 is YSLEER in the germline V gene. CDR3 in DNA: TGCGCCAGCAGCCAAGATGTCGCTACCCGCTCCTACGAGCAGTGCTTC. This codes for CASSQDVATRSYEQCF.

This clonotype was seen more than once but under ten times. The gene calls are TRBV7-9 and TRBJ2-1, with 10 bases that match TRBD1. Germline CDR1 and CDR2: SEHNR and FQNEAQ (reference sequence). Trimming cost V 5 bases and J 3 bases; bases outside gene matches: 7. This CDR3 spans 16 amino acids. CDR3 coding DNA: TGTGCCAGCAGCCAACTGACAGGGGGCGACTACAATGAGCAGTTCTTC. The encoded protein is CASSQLTGGDYNEQFF.

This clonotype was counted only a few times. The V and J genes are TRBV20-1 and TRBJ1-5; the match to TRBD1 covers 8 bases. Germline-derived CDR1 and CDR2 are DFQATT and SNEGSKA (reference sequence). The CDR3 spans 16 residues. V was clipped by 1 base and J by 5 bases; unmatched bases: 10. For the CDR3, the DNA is TGCAGTGCTAGAGTTCCTACAGGGGGTCAGGATCAGCCCCAGCATTTT. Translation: CSARVPTGGQDQPQHF.

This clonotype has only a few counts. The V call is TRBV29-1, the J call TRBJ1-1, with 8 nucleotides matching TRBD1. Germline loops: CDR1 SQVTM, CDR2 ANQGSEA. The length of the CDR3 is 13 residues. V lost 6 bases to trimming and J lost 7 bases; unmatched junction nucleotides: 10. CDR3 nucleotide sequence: TGCAGCGTGGACCCTCGACAGGGGAGTGAAGCTTTCTTT. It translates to CSVDPRQGSEAFF.

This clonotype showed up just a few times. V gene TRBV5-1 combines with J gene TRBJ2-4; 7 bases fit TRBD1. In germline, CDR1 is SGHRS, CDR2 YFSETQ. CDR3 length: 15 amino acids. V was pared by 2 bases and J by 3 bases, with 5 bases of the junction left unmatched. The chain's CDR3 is CASSFTGTDKNIQYF. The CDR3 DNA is TGCGCCAGCAGCTTTACCGGGACAGACAAAAACATTCAGTACTTC.

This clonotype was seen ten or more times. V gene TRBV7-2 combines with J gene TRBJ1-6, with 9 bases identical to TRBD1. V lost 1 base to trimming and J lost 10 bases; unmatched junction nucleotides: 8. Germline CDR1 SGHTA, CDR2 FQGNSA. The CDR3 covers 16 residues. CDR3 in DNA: TGTGCCAGCAGCTTAGACAACGGACAGGGGAGATCACCCCTCCACTTT. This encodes CASSLDNGQGRSPLHF. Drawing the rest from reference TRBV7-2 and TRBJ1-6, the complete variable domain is GAGVSQSPSNKVTEKGKDVELRCDPISGHTALYWYRQSLGQGLEFLIYFQGNSAPDKSGLPSDRFSAERTGGSVSTLTIQRTQQEDSAVYLCASSLDNGQGRSPLHFGNGTRLTVT.

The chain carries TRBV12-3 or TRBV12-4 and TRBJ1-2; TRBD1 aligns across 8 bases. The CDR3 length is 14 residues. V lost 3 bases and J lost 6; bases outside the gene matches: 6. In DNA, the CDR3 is TGTGCCAGCAGTTTCTTGGGACAGGTCCATGGCTACACCTTC. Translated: CASSFLGQVHGYTF.

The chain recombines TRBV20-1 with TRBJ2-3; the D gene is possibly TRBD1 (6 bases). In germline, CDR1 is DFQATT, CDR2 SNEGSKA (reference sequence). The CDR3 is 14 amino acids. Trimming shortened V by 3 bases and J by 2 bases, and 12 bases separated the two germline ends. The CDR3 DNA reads TGCAGTGCTAGCCGAGGACAGCTCACAGATACGCAGTATTTT. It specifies CSASRGQLTDTQYF.

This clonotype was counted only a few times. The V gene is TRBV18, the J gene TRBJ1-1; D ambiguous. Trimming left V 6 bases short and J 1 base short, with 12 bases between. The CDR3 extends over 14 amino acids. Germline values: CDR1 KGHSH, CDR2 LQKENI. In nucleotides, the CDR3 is TGTGCCAGCTCTCTACGGGAGGGGAACACTGAAGCTTTCTTT. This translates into CASSLREGNTEAFF.

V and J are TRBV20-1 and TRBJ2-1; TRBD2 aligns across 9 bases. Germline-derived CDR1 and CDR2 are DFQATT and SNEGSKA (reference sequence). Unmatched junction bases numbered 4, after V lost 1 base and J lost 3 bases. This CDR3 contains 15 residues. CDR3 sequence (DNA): TGCAGTGCTAGAGTTCCTAGCGGGATCTACAATGAGCAGTTCTTC. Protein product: CSARVPSGIYNEQFF.

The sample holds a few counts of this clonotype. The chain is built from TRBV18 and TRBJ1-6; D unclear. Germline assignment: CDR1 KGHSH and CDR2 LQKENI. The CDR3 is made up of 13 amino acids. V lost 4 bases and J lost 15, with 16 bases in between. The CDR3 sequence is CASSRSQNDILHF. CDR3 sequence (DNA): TGTGCCAGCTCACGGTCCCAGAATGACATCCTCCACTTT.

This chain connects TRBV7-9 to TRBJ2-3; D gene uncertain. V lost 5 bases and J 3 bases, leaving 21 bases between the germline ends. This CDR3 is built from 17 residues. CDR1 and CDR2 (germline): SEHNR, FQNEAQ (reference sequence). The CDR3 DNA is TGTGCCAGCAGCCTACCGTCCGGAGCTGCAAGGACAGATACGCAGTATTTT. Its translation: CASSLPSGAARTDTQYF.

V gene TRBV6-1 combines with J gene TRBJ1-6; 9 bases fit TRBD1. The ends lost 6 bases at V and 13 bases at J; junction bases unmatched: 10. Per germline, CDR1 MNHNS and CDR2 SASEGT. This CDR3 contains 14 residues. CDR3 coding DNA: TGTGCCAGCAGGGCCAGACAGGGGGATTTCCCCCTCCACTTT. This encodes CASRARQGDFPLHF.

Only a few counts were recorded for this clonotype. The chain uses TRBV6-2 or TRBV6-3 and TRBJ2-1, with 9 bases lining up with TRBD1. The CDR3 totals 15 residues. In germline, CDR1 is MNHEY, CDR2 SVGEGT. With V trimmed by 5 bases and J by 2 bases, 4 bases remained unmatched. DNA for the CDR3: TGTGCCAGCAGTGTCCGGGACAGGGCCTACAATGAGCAGTTCTTC. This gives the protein CASSVRDRAYNEQFF.

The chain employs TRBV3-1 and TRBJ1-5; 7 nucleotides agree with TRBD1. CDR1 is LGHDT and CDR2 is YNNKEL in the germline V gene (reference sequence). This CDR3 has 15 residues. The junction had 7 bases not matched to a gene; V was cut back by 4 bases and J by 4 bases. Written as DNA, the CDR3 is TGTGCCAGCAGCCTCGGGACAGACAGAAATCAGCCCCAGCATTTT. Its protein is CASSLGTDRNQPQHF.

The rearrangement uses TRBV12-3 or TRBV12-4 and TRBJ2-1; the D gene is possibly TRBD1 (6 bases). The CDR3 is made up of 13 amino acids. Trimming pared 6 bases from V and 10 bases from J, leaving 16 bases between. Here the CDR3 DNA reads TGTGCCAGCAGGAATAGATACAGGGAGGAGCAGTTCTTC. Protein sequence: CASRNRYREEQFF.

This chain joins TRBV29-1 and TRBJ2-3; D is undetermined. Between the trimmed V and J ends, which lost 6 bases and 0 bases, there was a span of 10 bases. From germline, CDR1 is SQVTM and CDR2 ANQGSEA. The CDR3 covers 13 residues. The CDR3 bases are TGCAGCGTCCTACCACGGAGCACAGATACGCAGTATTTT. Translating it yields CSVLPRSTDTQYF.

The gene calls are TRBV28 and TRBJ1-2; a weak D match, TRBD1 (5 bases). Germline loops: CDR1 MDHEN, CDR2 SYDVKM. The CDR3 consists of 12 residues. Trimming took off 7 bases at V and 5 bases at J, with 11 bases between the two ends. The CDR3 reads CASTLGDYGYTF. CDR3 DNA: TGTGCCAGCACCTTAGGGGATTATGGCTACACCTTC.

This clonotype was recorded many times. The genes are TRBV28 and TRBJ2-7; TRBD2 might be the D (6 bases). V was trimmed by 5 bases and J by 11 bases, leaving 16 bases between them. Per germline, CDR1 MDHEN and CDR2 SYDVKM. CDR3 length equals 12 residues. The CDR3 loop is CASSTAGWEKYF. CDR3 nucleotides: TGTGCCAGCAGTACCGCGGGGTGGGAGAAGTACTTC.

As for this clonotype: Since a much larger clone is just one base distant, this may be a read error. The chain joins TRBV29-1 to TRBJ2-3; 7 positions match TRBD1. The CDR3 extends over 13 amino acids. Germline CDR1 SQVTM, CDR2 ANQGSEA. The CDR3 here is CCVEKDRVDTQYF. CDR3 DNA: TGCTGCGTTGAAAAAGACAGGGTTGATACGCAGTATTTT.

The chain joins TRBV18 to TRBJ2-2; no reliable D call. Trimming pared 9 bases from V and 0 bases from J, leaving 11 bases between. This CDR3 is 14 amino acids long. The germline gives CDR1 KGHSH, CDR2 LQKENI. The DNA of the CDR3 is TGTGCCAGTCATGGATTCGCGAACACCGGGGAGCTGTTTTTT. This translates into CASHGFANTGELFF. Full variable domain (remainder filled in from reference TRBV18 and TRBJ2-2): NAGVMQNPRHLVRRRGQEARLRCSPMKGHSHVYWYRQLPEEGLKFMVYLQKENIIDESGMPKERFSAEFPKEGPSILRIQQVVRGDSAAYFCASHGFANTGELFFGEGSRLTVL.

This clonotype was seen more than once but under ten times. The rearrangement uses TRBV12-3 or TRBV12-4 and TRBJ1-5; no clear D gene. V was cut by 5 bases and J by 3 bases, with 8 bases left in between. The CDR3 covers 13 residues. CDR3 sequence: CASSMSHNQPQHF. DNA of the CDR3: TGTGCCAGCAGTATGTCGCACAATCAGCCCCAGCATTTT.

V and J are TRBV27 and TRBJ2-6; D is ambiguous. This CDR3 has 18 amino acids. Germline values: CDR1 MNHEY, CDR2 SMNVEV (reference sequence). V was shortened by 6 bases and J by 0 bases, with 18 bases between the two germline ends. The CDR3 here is CASSPRRSTASGANVLTF. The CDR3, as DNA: TGTGCCAGCAGCCCAAGGAGATCTACAGCCTCTGGGGCCAACGTCCTGACTTTC.

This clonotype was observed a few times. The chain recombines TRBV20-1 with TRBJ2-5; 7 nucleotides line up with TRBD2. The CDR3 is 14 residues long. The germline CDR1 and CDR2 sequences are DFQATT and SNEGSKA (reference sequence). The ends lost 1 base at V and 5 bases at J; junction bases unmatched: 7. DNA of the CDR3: TGCAGTGCTAGAGCTCCGGGGGGTGTGGAGACCCAGTACTTC. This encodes CSARAPGGVETQYF.